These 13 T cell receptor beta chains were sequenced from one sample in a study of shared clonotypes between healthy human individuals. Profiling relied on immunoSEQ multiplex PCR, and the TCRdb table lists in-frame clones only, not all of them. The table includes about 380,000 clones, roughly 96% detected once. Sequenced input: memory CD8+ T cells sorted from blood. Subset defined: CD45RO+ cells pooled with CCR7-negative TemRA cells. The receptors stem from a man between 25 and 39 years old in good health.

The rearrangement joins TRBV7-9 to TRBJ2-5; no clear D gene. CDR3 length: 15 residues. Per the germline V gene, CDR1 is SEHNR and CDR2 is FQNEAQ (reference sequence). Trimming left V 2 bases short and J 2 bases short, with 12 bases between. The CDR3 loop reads CASSLLQAVQETQYF. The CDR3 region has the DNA TGTGCCAGCAGCTTACTTCAAGCCGTACAAGAGACCCAGTACTTC.

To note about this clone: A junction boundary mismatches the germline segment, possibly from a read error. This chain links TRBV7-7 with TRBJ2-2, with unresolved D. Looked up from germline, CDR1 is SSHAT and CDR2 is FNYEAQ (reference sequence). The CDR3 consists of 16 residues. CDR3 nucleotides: TGTGCTAGCAGCCCCGAAGTCCCCGGGAACACCGGGGAGCTGTTTTTT. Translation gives CASSPEVPGNTGELFF.

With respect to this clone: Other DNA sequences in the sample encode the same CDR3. The CDR3 coding sequence is TGCGCCAGCAGCTTGGCTAGCGGGAGCTACAATGAGCAGTTCTTC. Translation gives CASSLASGSYNEQFF. This rearrangement joins TRBV5-1 to TRBJ2-1; 10 bases line up with TRBD2. Germline lookup yields CDR1 SGHRS and CDR2 YFSETQ. With V trimmed by 0 bases and J by 3 bases, 0 bases remained unmatched. The CDR3 has 15 residues. Full variable domain (rest looked up from reference TRBV5-1 and TRBJ2-1): KAGVTQTPRYLIKTRGQQVTLSCSPISGHRSVSWYQQTPGQGLQFLFEYFSETQRNKGNFPGRFSGRQFSNSRSEMNVSTLELGDSALYLCASSLASGSYNEQFFGPGTRLTVL.

DNA of the CDR3: TGTGCCAGCAGTCCTTGGGGTGTCCAAGAGACCCAGTACTTC. Its protein is CASSPWGVQETQYF. V usage is TRBV28 and J usage is TRBJ2-5; D gene ambiguous. The CDR3 consists of 14 residues. V lost 5 bases, J lost 1 base, and 11 bases lay in between. Germline V gene lookup returns CDR1 MDHEN and CDR2 SYDVKM.

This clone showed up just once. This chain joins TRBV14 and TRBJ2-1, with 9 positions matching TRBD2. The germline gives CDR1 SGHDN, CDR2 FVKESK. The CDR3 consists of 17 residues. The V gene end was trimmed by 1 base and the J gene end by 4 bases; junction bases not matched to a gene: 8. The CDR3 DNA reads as TGTGCCAGCAGCCAAGGAGGCGGGAGGGCTTTTTACAATGAGCAGTTCTTC. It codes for CASSQGGGRAFYNEQFF. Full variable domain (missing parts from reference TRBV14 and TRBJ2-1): EAGVTQFPSHSVIEKGQTVTLRCDPISGHDNLYWYRRVMGKEIKFLLHFVKESKQDESGMPNNRFLAERTGGTYSTLKVQPAELEDSGVYFCASSQGGGRAFYNEQFFGPGTRLTVL.

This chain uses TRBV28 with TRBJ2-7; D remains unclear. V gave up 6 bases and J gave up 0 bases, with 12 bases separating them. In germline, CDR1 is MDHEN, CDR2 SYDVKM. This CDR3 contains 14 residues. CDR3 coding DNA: TGTGCCAGCAGAACAGACGGAAGCTCCTACGAGCAGTACTTC. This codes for CASRTDGSSYEQYF.

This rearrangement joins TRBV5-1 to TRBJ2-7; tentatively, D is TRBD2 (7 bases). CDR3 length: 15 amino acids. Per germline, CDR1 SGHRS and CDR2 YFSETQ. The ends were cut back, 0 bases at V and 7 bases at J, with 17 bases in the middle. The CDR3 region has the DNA TGCGCCAGCAGCTTGGGCGGGGGCGCTTTCCGAGAGCAGTACTTC. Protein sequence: CASSLGGGAFREQYF. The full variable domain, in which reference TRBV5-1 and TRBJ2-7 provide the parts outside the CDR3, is KAGVTQTPRYLIKTRGQQVTLSCSPISGHRSVSWYQQTPGQGLQFLFEYFSETQRNKGNFPGRFSGRQFSNSRSEMNVSTLELGDSALYLCASSLGGGAFREQYFGPGTRLTVT.

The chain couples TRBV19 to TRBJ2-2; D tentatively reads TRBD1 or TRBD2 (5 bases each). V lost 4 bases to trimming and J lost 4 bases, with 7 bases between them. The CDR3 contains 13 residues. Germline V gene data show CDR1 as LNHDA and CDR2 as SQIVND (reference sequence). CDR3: CASSTGRTGELFF. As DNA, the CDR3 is TGTGCCAGTAGTACGGGACGCACCGGGGAGCTGTTTTTT. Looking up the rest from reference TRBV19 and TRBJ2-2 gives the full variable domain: DGGITQSPKYLFRKEGQNVTLSCEQNLNHDAMYWYRQDPGQGLRLIYYSQIVNDFQKGDIAEGYSVSREKKESFPLTVTSAQKNPTAFYLCASSTGRTGELFFGEGSRLTVL.

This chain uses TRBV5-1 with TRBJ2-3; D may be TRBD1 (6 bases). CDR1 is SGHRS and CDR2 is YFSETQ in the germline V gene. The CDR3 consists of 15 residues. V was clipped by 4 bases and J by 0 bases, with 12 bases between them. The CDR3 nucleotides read TGCGCCAGCAGCGTACAGGGATCTAGCACAGATACGCAGTATTTT. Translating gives CASSVQGSSTDTQYF.

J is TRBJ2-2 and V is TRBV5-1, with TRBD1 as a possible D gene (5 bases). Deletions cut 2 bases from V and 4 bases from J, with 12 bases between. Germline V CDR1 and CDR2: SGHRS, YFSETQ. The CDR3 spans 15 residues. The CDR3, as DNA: TGCGCCAGCAGCTTACGTCAGGGAACCACCGGGGAGCTGTTTTTT. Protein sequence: CASSLRQGTTGELFF.

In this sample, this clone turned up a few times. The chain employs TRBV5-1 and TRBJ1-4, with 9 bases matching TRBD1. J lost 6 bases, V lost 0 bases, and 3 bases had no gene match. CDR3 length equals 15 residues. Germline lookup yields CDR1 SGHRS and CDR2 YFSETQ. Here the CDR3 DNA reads TGCGCCAGCAGCTTGGGACAGGGGGGACATGAAAAACTGTTTTTT. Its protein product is CASSLGQGGHEKLFF.

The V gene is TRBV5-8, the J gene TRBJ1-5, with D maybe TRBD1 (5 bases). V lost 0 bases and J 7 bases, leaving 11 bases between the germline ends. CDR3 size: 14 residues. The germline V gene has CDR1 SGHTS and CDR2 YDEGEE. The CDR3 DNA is TGTGCCAGCAGCTTGGACAGGACGGGGCAGCCCCAGCATTTT. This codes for CASSLDRTGQPQHF.

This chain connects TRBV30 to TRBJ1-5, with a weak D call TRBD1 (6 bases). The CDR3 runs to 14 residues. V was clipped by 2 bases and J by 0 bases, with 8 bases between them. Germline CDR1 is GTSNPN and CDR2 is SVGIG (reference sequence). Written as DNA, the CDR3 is TGTGCCTGGAGTCAGGACAGTAGCAATCAGCCCCAGCATTTT. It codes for CAWSQDSSNQPQHF.